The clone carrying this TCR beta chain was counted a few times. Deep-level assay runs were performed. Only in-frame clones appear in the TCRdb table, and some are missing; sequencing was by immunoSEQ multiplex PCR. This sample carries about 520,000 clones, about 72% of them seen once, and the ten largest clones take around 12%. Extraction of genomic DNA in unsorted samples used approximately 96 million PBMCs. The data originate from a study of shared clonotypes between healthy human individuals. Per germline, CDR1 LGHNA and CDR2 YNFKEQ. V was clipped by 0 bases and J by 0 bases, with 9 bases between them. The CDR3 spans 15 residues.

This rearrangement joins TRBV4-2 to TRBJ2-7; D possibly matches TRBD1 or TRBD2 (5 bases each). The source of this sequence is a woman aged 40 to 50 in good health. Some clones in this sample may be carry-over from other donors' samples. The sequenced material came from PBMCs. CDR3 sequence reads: CASSQDRGSSYEQYF. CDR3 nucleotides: TGTGCCAGCAGCCAAGACCGGGGCAGCTCCTACGAGCAGTACTTC.